These 3 T cell receptor beta chains were sequenced from one sample in a study of cytomegalovirus exposure and HLA in healthy donors. Produced via immunoSEQ multiplex PCR; TCRdb's table is partial and in-frame only. The sample lists 100,000 to 150,000 clones; around nine tenths were seen once. Material for sequencing was PBMCs. Every receptor here comes from a young woman in good health and CMV-seronegative.

The rearrangement links TRBV5-1 to TRBJ2-5, with 16 bases lining up with TRBD2. Per the germline V gene, CDR1 is SGHRS and CDR2 is YFSETQ. The CDR3 consists of 18 residues. With V trimmed by 0 bases and J by 1 base, 3 bases remained unmatched. CDR3 protein: CASSLAGTSGGAQETQYF. The CDR3 DNA reads TGCGCCAGCAGCTTGGCGGGGACTAGCGGGGGGGCCCAAGAGACCCAGTACTTC.

This chain connects TRBV6-1 to TRBJ1-5; D unresolved. V was shortened by 4 bases and J by 5 bases, with 9 bases between the two germline ends. The CDR3 is 13 amino acids. Looked up from germline, CDR1 is MNHNS and CDR2 is SASEGT. In nucleotides, the CDR3 is TGTGCCAGCAGTGCCTCAGTGGATCAGCCCCAGCATTTT. This sequence encodes CASSASVDQPQHF.

The chain uses TRBV7-2 and TRBJ1-3; possible D gene TRBD1, 5 bases. Trimming shortened V by 1 base and J by 9 bases, and 22 bases separated the two germline ends. CDR3 length: 17 residues. The germline CDR1 and CDR2 sequences are SGHTA and FQGNSA. The CDR3 DNA reads as TGTGCCAGCAGCTTAGGGCCACAGGCCGCATATGATCTCACCATATATTTT. Translated: CASSLGPQAAYDLTIYF.